Listed below are T cell receptor beta chains from one sample, sequenced in a study of T cell responses to AZD1222 COVID-19 vaccine. The data were produced by immunoSEQ multiplex PCR, yet TCRdb's version contains in-frame clones alone and is incomplete. The table has under 95,000 clones, 85% to 90% seen once; the top ten hold approximately 1.4%. The sequenced sample was peripheral blood, obtained 28 days after the second AZD1222 dose. All receptors derive from an adult who received the AZD1222 COVID-19 vaccine. Each CDR3 is given with its conserved first and last residue. Each record gives: V gene, D gene, J gene, clone size, CDR3 protein, CDR3 DNA. The D gene is left open where the match is weak. Not every row has a clone size; where given, it reads once, few, many or a size class.

TRBV3-1/TRBV3-2	-	TRBJ2-3	-	CASSQVGTGSTDTQYF	TGTGCCAGCAGCCAAGTTGGGACGGGCAGCACAGATACGCAGTATTTT
TRBV7-6	-	TRBJ1-1	-	CASSRWGDTEAFF	TGTGCCAGCAGCCGCTGGGGGGACACTGAAGCTTTCTTT
TRBV6-5	-	TRBJ2-1	-	CASRTNRAAHNEQFF	TGTGCCAGCAGGACGAACAGGGCGGCCCACAATGAGCAGTTCTTC
TRBV6-2/TRBV6-3	-	TRBJ1-5	once	CASSYGLINQPQHF	TGTGCCAGCAGTTACGGACTGATCAATCAGCCCCAGCATTTT
TRBV3-1/TRBV3-2	-	TRBJ1-2	-	CASSPNPGVNYGYTF	TGTGCCAGCAGCCCCAATCCTGGGGTTAACTATGGCTACACCTTC
TRBV4-1	-	TRBJ1-4	-	CASSPTPNSPYEEKLFF	TGCGCCAGCAGCCCGACCCCCAACAGCCCTTATGAGGAAAAACTGTTTTTT
TRBV7-3	-	TRBJ2-1	-	CASSLNGGSYNEQFF	TGTGCCAGCAGCTTAAATGGGGGCTCCTACAATGAGCAGTTCTTC
TRBV28	-	TRBJ1-4	-	CASSPRTATTNEKLFF	TGTGCCAGCAGTCCCCGGACAGCTACAACTAATGAAAAACTGTTTTTT
TRBV5-5	-	TRBJ1-5	-	CASSLEGPQPQHF	TGTGCCAGCAGCTTGGAAGGGCCTCAGCCCCAGCATTTT
TRBV19	-	TRBJ1-3	-	CASSREETGNTIYF	TGTGCCAGTAGCAGGGAGGAGACTGGAAACACCATATATTTT
TRBV5-8	-	TRBJ1-3	-	CASSLGLGGSGNTIYF	TGTGCCAGCAGCTTGGGCCTCGGGGGCAGCGGAAACACCATATATTTT
TRBV11-3	TRBD2	TRBJ2-1	-	CASSLGGRIYNEQFF	TGTGCCAGCAGCTTGGGAGGGCGGATCTACAATGAGCAGTTCTTC
TRBV6-1	-	TRBJ1-5	-	CASSVDRPIGDQPQHF	TGTGCCAGCAGTGTCGACAGACCAATTGGGGATCAGCCCCAGCATTTT
TRBV6-1	-	TRBJ1-2	-	CASSEASGEYGYTF	TGTGCCAGCAGTGAAGCCTCAGGGGAATATGGCTACACCTTC
TRBV11-2	-	TRBJ1-2	-	CASSRPGQTNKGYTF	TGTGCCAGCAGCCGGCCGGGACAAACCAACAAGGGCTACACCTTC
TRBV28	-	TRBJ1-1	few	CASSLGWRWWQANTEAFF	TGTGCCAGCAGCTTAGGGTGGCGGTGGTGGCAGGCGAACACTGAAGCTTTCTTT
TRBV19	-	TRBJ1-6	-	CASRRQPNSPLHF	TGTGCCAGCCGGCGGCAGCCAAATTCACCCCTCCACTTT
TRBV5-1	-	TRBJ2-3	-	CASSLEGGEDTQYF	TGCGCCAGCAGCTTGGAAGGCGGGGAAGATACGCAGTATTTT
TRBV30	-	TRBJ1-1	-	CAWTPGGGWTEAFF	TGTGCCTGGACCCCGGGCGGGGGCTGGACTGAAGCTTTCTTT
TRBV19	-	TRBJ1-5	-	CASSTDSPILRVGQPQHF	TGTGCCAGTAGTACAGACTCACCCATACTAAGGGTTGGCCAGCCCCAGCATTTT
TRBV5-1	TRBD1	TRBJ2-7	once	CASSPRTGSTYEQYF	TGCGCCAGCAGCCCACGGACAGGATCGACCTACGAGCAGTACTTC
TRBV13	TRBD1	TRBJ1-3	-	CASSMGQGTLGTIYF	TGTGCCAGCAGCATGGGACAGGGGACTCTAGGCACCATATATTTT
TRBV6-6	-	TRBJ1-2	-	CASSSPVERGYGYTF	TGTGCCAGCAGTTCCCCGGTGGAGAGAGGCTATGGCTACACCTTC
TRBV7-2	TRBD2	TRBJ2-7	-	CASSPPGLAGANEQYF	TGTGCCAGCAGCCCCCCGGGACTAGCGGGGGCCAACGAGCAGTACTTC
TRBV5-1	-	TRBJ1-3	-	CASRPGLSFGNTIYF	TGCGCCAGCCGACCGGGACTGTCCTTTGGAAACACCATATATTTT
TRBV3-1/TRBV3-2	-	TRBJ2-1	once	CASSQDRRGQQFF	TGTGCCAGCAGCCAAGACAGGCGGGGGCAGCAGTTCTTC
TRBV28	-	TRBJ2-5	-	CASSQGWETQYF	TGTGCCAGCAGCCAGGGTTGGGAGACCCAGTACTTC
TRBV9	-	TRBJ2-7	-	CASSRSYRDLEQYF	TGTGCCAGCAGCCGTAGCTATAGAGACCTAGAGCAGTACTTC
TRBV2	TRBD1	TRBJ2-5	-	CASRDRAQETQYF	TGTGCCAGCCGCGACAGGGCACAAGAGACCCAGTACTTC